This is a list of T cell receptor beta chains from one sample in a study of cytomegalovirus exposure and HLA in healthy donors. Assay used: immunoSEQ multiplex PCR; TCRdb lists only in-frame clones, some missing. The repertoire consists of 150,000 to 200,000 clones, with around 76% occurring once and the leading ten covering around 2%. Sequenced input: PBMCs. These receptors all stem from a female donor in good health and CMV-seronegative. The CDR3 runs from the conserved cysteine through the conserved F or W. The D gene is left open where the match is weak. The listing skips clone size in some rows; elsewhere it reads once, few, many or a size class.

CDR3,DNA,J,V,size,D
CASSGRGAGETQYF,TGTGCCAGTAGTGGGCGGGGCGCAGGGGAGACCCAGTACTTC,TRBJ2-5,TRBV19,.,.
CASSYPPGQGDGYTF,TGTGCCAGCAGTTACCCACCGGGACAGGGGGATGGCTACACCTTC,TRBJ1-2,TRBV6-6,.,TRBD1
CASSLTGLTYEQYF,TGTGCCAGCAGTTTGACAGGGTTAACCTACGAGCAGTACTTC,TRBJ2-7,TRBV6-6,.,TRBD1
CASSPSGVNQETQYF,TGTGCCAGCAGCCCTAGCGGGGTAAACCAAGAGACCCAGTACTTC,TRBJ2-5,TRBV5-4,.,TRBD2
CASSQEVRVGTEAFF,TGTGCCAGCAGCCAAGAAGTGCGGGTAGGCACTGAAGCTTTCTTT,TRBJ1-1,TRBV4-2,.,.
CASSPGGEGLTDTQYF,TGCGCCAGCAGTCCCGGGGGGGAAGGTTTGACAGATACGCAGTATTTT,TRBJ2-3,TRBV5-1,.,TRBD2
CASSLTGQEVLLHF,TGCGCCAGCAGCTTGACGGGACAGGAGGTTCTCCTCCACTTT,TRBJ1-6,TRBV5-1,.,TRBD1
CASSLDLRGLAGGRQFF,TGTGCCAGCAGCTTAGACTTACGAGGACTAGCGGGGGGCAGACAGTTCTTC,TRBJ2-1,TRBV7-9,.,TRBD2
CASSYLRQGSYEQYF,TGTGCCAGCAGCTACCTACGGCAGGGCTCCTACGAGCAGTACTTC,TRBJ2-7,TRBV5-6,few,.
CASSSVRGGGQPQHF,TGTGCCAGCAGCTCAGTCCGGGGGGGCGGTCAGCCCCAGCATTTT,TRBJ1-5,TRBV6-6,.,.
CASSGGVRIVEAFF,TGTGCCAGCAGTGGGGGGGTCCGGATCGTTGAAGCTTTCTTT,TRBJ1-1,TRBV6-1,.,.
CASSDSIEGAGGYTF,TGTGCCAGCAGTGACTCGATCGAGGGGGCTGGTGGCTACACCTTC,TRBJ1-2,TRBV6-4,.,TRBD1
CASSDLTGSDQPQHF,TGTGCCAGCAGTGACCTTACAGGGTCCGATCAGCCCCAGCATTTT,TRBJ1-5,TRBV6-1,.,.
CASSPGTGNTIYF,TGTGCCAGCAGCCCGGGGACAGGAAACACCATATATTTT,TRBJ1-3,TRBV9,few,.
CASSIFSGNTYEQYF,TGTGCCAGTAGTATCTTTTCAGGTAACACCTACGAGCAGTACTTC,TRBJ2-7,TRBV19,.,.
CASSESQAQGMNTEAFF,TGCGCCAGCAGTGAGTCCCAGGCACAGGGGATGAACACTGAAGCTTTCTTT,TRBJ1-1,TRBV10-1,.,TRBD1
CASSSELTGYGYTF,TGTGCCAGCAGTTCTGAATTGACGGGGTATGGCTACACCTTC,TRBJ1-2,TRBV27,.,.
CSVSSGTGGEVTQYF,TGCAGCGTGTCTTCCGGGACAGGGGGCGAGGTGACCCAGTACTTC,TRBJ2-5,TRBV29-1,.,TRBD1
CASRGLAGAPDTQYF,TGTGCCAGCAGAGGACTAGCGGGAGCTCCAGATACGCAGTATTTT,TRBJ2-3,TRBV2,.,TRBD2
CASSLEGVEQFF,TGTGCCAGCAGCTTAGAAGGGGTTGAGCAGTTCTTC,TRBJ2-1,TRBV7-9,.,.
CASSLDTTYEQYF,TGTGCCAGCAGCTTAGATACAACCTACGAGCAGTACTTC,TRBJ2-7,TRBV11-2,.,.
CSAGGFTEAFF,TGCAGCGCAGGGGGGTTCACTGAAGCTTTCTTT,TRBJ1-1,TRBV20-1,few,TRBD1
CASSLPGGPYEQYF,TGTGCCAGCAGTTTACCGGGAGGGCCCTACGAGCAGTACTTC,TRBJ2-7,TRBV28,few,TRBD2
CASSVIVGQPSYEQYF,TGTGCCAGCAGTGTTATTGTGGGGCAGCCATCCTACGAGCAGTACTTC,TRBJ2-7,TRBV6-1,.,.
CASSDPGADGYTF,TGTGCCAGCAGTGACCCAGGGGCCGATGGCTACACCTTC,TRBJ1-2,TRBV2,.,.
CASTTLDSGETQYF,TGTGCCAGCACGACCCTGGACTCGGGAGAGACCCAGTACTTC,TRBJ2-5,TRBV25-1,.,.
CASSEGGAGRTEAFF,TGTGCCAGCAGTGAAGGTGGGGCAGGGAGGACTGAAGCTTTCTTT,TRBJ1-1,TRBV2,.,.
CASTTKGAGDQETQYF,TGTGCCAGTACCACAAAGGGGGCCGGAGACCAAGAGACCCAGTACTTC,TRBJ2-5,TRBV19,few,TRBD1
CASSLSRYGYTF,TGCGCCAGCAGCTTGAGCCGCTATGGCTACACCTTC,TRBJ1-2,TRBV5-1,.,.
CASSPLGGPRYEQYF,TGTGCCAGCAGCCCTCTGGGAGGGCCTCGGTACGAGCAGTACTTC,TRBJ2-7,TRBV6-5,.,TRBD2
CASSLYTSGTADTGELFF,TGTGCCAGCAGTTTATACACTAGCGGGACCGCGGACACCGGGGAGCTGTTTTTT,TRBJ2-2,TRBV27,.,TRBD2
CASKWGGGPYEQYF,TGTGCCAGCAAGTGGGGTGGAGGGCCCTACGAGCAGTACTTC,TRBJ2-7,TRBV2,.,.
CASSATKPTGELFF,TGTGCCAGCAGCGCAACTAAACCCACCGGGGAGCTGTTTTTT,TRBJ2-2,TRBV5-4,.,.
CASSQLTSGGTYEQYF,TGTGCCAGCAGCCAACTCACTAGCGGGGGTACCTACGAGCAGTACTTC,TRBJ2-7,TRBV4-2,.,TRBD2
CASSSVGGPSYNEQFF,TGTGCCAGCAGCTCAGTGGGGGGGCCCTCCTACAATGAGCAGTTCTTC,TRBJ2-1,TRBV7-6,.,.
CASSLEGTSGSYSSYNEQFF,TGTGCCAGCAGCTTGGAGGGGACTAGCGGGAGTTATAGCTCCTACAATGAGCAGTTCTTC,TRBJ2-1,TRBV5-4,.,TRBD2
CASSPPGQETQYF,TGTGCCAGCTCCCCGCCGGGCCAAGAGACCCAGTACTTC,TRBJ2-5,TRBV18,.,.
CASSPRLAGEVYEQFF,TGTGCCAGCAGCCCCCGACTAGCGGGAGAGGTGTATGAGCAGTTCTTC,TRBJ2-1,TRBV7-3,.,TRBD2
CASRVQDYYNEQFF,TGTGCCAGCAGAGTCCAGGATTACTACAATGAGCAGTTCTTC,TRBJ2-1,TRBV6-5,.,.
CASRTTGEIQYF,TGTGCCAGCAGGACGACAGGGGAGATTCAGTACTTC,TRBJ2-4,TRBV2,.,TRBD1
CASSNLAGASYEQYF,TGTGCCAGCTCAAACTTGGCGGGGGCCTCCTACGAGCAGTACTTC,TRBJ2-7,TRBV18,.,.
CAYNLRAGKNTEAFF,TGTGCCTACAACCTTAGGGCAGGGAAGAACACTGAAGCTTTCTTT,TRBJ1-1,TRBV5-4,.,.
CASSLTGQGLGNTIYF,TGTGCCAGCAGTTTGACCGGACAGGGTTTAGGAAACACCATATATTTT,TRBJ1-3,TRBV5-4,.,TRBD1
CASSTPGTDGAKAFF,TGTGCCAGCAGTACCCCGGGGACAGACGGAGCCAAAGCTTTCTTT,TRBJ1-1,TRBV6-5,.,TRBD1
CASSPRLSSGNTIYF,TGCGCCAGCAGCCCCCGACTCTCCTCTGGAAACACCATATATTTT,TRBJ1-3,TRBV5-1,once,.
CASSVALSAGYEQYF,TGTGCCAGCAGCGTAGCCCTCAGCGCCGGGTACGAGCAGTACTTC,TRBJ2-7,TRBV13,.,.